The 3 T cell receptor beta chains in this list originate from one sample, sequenced in a study of CD8+CD57+ T cells in acquired aplastic anemia. Profiling of TCR beta VDJ combinations and CDR3 sequences used genomic DNA as template. TCRdb independently ran MiXCR on the reads; one entry per CDR3 protein. The sample lists 75,000 to 80,000 distinct CDR3 sequences; roughly 70% were seen once. Patients sequenced had flow cytometry evidence of CD8+CD57+ cell expansion. Sequencing used sorted CD4+, CD8+, or CD8+CD57+ T cells (not recorded which) from PBMCs. Receptors originate from a human donor with aplastic anemia.

Turning to this clonotype: The junction and the germline gene differ at one end; a read error may be behind it. The chain employs TRBV13 and TRBJ2-7, with a possible D match to TRBD1 (6 bases). CDR3 size: 15 residues. Germline assignment: CDR1 PRHDT and CDR2 FYEKMQ (reference sequence). CDR3 in DNA: TGTGCCAGCAGCTCCTCCCCAGGGGAAGCGTACGAGCGGTACTTC. Translated, it gives CASSSSPGEAYERYF.

V usage is TRBV7-8 and J usage is TRBJ2-7, with 8 bases aligning to TRBD2. Per the germline V gene, CDR1 is SGHVS and CDR2 is FQNEAQ. Trimming at V came to 2 bases and at J to 3 bases, leaving 3 bases not matched to a gene. This CDR3 spans 14 amino acids. The CDR3 is CASSLTGTSYEQYF. The CDR3 DNA reads TGTGCCAGCAGCTTAACCGGGACTAGCTACGAGCAGTACTTC.

J is TRBJ2-3 and V is TRBV24-1; a possible D gene is TRBD2 (5 bases). CDR1 and CDR2 (germline): KGHDR, SFDVKD. The CDR3 extends over 16 amino acids. V was trimmed by 3 bases and J by 1 base, leaving 13 bases between them. The CDR3 DNA sequence: TGTGCCACCAGTGATACTAGGCAGGCAGGCACAGATACGCAGTATTTT. The encoded protein is CATSDTRQAGTDTQYF.